The 10 T cell receptor beta chains below were found in one sample sequenced in a study of blood T cell repertoires in COVID-19. Sequencing used immunoSEQ multiplex PCR; TCRdb keeps in-frame clones, though not all of them. Of around 180,000 clones listed, 70% to 85% are singletons. Sequenced input: PBMCs or T cells enriched from blood (not recorded which). The source is a man aged 45 to 65 who had recovered from COVID-19.

This sequence joins TRBV29-1 and TRBJ1-2, with D possibly TRBD1 on 5 matching bases. V was clipped by 2 bases and J by 2 bases, with 18 bases between them. This CDR3 spans 16 amino acids. Looked up from germline, CDR1 is SQVTM and CDR2 is ANQGSEA. The CDR3 sequence is CSVEIGPGLINYGYTF. The CDR3 nucleotides are TGCAGCGTTGAAATCGGCCCAGGGCTTATCAACTATGGCTACACCTTC.

This clone was seen once. The chain combines TRBV12-3 or TRBV12-4 with TRBJ1-2; D is unclear. Trimming cost V 5 bases and J 6 bases, with 10 bases left between them. The CDR3 covers 12 residues. The CDR3, as DNA: TGTGCCAGCAGTCTAGGGAGGGATGGCTACACCTTC. Its protein is CASSLGRDGYTF.

J is TRBJ2-5 and V is TRBV5-1, with TRBD2 matching 10 bases. The CDR3 has 16 residues. V trimming: 2 bases; J trimming: 5 bases; junction bases outside the gene matches: 9. CDR1 and CDR2 (germline): SGHRS, YFSETQ. Here the CDR3 reads CASSLSGGASWETQYF. CDR3 in DNA: TGCGCCAGCAGCTTAAGCGGGGGGGCTTCCTGGGAGACCCAGTACTTC. Supplemented by reference TRBV5-1 and TRBJ2-5, the full variable domain reads KAGVTQTPRYLIKTRGQQVTLSCSPISGHRSVSWYQQTPGQGLQFLFEYFSETQRNKGNFPGRFSGRQFSNSRSEMNVSTLELGDSALYLCASSLSGGASWETQYFGPGTRLLVL.

The chain links TRBV6-2 or TRBV6-3 to TRBJ2-7; D gene unclear. The germline CDR1 and CDR2 sequences are MNHEY and SVGEGT. This CDR3 region has 14 residues. Between the trimmed V and J ends, which lost 5 bases and 0 bases, there was a span of 11 bases. The CDR3 protein is CASSRGISSYEQYF. Here the CDR3 DNA reads TGTGCCAGCAGTCGCGGTATTTCCTCCTACGAGCAGTACTTC.

This clone has a handful of counts. The V call is TRBV7-3, the J call TRBJ2-1, with D maybe TRBD2 (6 bases). The germline V gene encodes CDR1 SGHTA and CDR2 FQGTGA. The CDR3 loop spans 14 amino acids. V lost 0 bases to trimming and J lost 8 bases, with 11 bases between them. DNA for the CDR3: TGTGCCAGCAGCTTAACGGGACTGCGCGATGAGCAGTTCTTC. Its protein is CASSLTGLRDEQFF.

The gene calls are TRBV18 and TRBJ1-1; the D gene is possibly TRBD1 (5 bases). The CDR3 length is 13 residues. Deletions cut 5 bases from V and 1 base from J, with 8 bases between. Germline values: CDR1 KGHSH, CDR2 LQKENI. CDR3 sequence: CASSDSSNTEAFF. The CDR3 DNA sequence: TGTGCCAGCTCAGACAGCTCGAACACTGAAGCTTTCTTT.

The chain joins TRBV18 to TRBJ2-7, with D tentatively TRBD1 (6 bases). The V gene lost 0 bases and the J gene lost 2 bases, with 11 bases spanning the gap. The CDR3 has 15 residues. From germline, CDR1 is KGHSH and CDR2 LQKENI. This CDR3 reads CASSPPVKGAYEQYF. The CDR3 DNA reads TGTGCCAGCTCACCACCGGTCAAGGGGGCCTACGAGCAGTACTTC.

This chain connects TRBV18 to TRBJ2-7; D possibly corresponds to TRBD1 (6 bases). Germline lookup yields CDR1 KGHSH and CDR2 LQKENI. Trimming shortened V by 2 bases and J by 0 bases, and 8 bases separated the two germline ends. This CDR3 is 14 amino acids long. CDR3 sequence reads: CASSPTGNSYEQYF. CDR3 nucleotide sequence: TGTGCCAGCTCACCAACAGGGAACTCCTACGAGCAGTACTTC.

This clone has just one count. V usage is TRBV3-1 (or the pseudogene TRBV3-2) and J usage is TRBJ2-7, with a weak D call TRBD1 (5 bases). Per germline, CDR1 LGHDT and CDR2 YNNKEL (reference sequence). This CDR3 comprises 13 residues. V was cut by 2 bases and J by 7 bases, with 12 bases left in between. The CDR3 DNA reads as TGTGCCAGCAGCCAACCCTGGTCAGGGGAGCAGTACTTC. Amino acids: CASSQPWSGEQYF.

The V and J genes are TRBV7-6 and TRBJ2-7; 9 nucleotides align to TRBD2. From germline, CDR1 is SGHVS and CDR2 FNYEAQ. The CDR3 sequence is 14 residues long. V lost 5 bases and J lost 3; bases outside the gene matches: 5. The CDR3 here is CASSPSGGNYEQYF. CDR3 DNA sequence: TGTGCCAGCAGCCCCAGCGGGGGGAACTACGAGCAGTACTTC.